These 31 T cell receptor beta chains came from one sample sequenced in a study of CXCR3-negative and CXCR3-positive naive CD8 T cells. UMI-labeled 5' RACE TRB cDNA libraries were prepared from the cells. With the 5' RACE reads reprocessed, TCRdb shows one record per CDR3 protein and no DNA. Listed are 80,000 to 95,000 distinct CDR3 sequences; roughly 1.6% falls within the top ten. The material sequenced was naive CXCR3- CD8+ T cells from blood. Subset meaning: CD45RO-CCR7+CD27+CD95- naive CD8+ T cells lacking CXCR3 (TNR3-). These receptors all come from a human donor in good health. Some clones in this sample may be carry-over from other donors' samples.

The chain's CDR3 is CASSLVEDPSSYEQYF. The V call is TRBV5-1, the J call TRBJ2-7; TCRdb outputs TRBD2, but without DNA this stays unchecked. Germline V lookup: CDR1 SGHRS, CDR2 YFSETQ. The CDR3 spans 16 residues.

The chain recombines TRBV29-1 with TRBJ2-5; TCRdb returns TRBD1, unconfirmable since there is no DNA. Germline V gene data show CDR1 as SQVTM and CDR2 as ANQGSEA. This CDR3 spans 15 amino acids. The CDR3 region is CSVEETGVPQETQYF.

The genes are TRBV7-9 and TRBJ2-1; TCRdb's assignment of TRBD2 cannot be checked, as there is no DNA. CDR3 size: 16 residues. CDR1 is SEHNR and CDR2 is FQNEAQ in the germline V gene (reference sequence). The CDR3 protein is CASRASGTVTYNEQFF.

This chain joins TRBV7-9 and TRBJ2-1. This CDR3 spans 12 amino acids. CDR1 SEHNR and CDR2 FQNEAQ come from the germline V gene (reference sequence). The CDR3 here is CASSLAADEQFF.

V and J are TRBV7-8 and TRBJ2-2. CDR1 and CDR2 (germline): SGHVS, FQNEAQ. This CDR3 region has 11 residues. CDR3 in amino acids: CASSLARELFF. Using reference TRBV7-8 and TRBJ2-2 for the parts outside the CDR3, the full variable domain is GAGVSQSPRYKVAKRGQDVALRCDPISGHVSLFWYQQALGQGPEFLTYFQNEAQLDKSGLPSDRFFAERPEGSVSTLKIQRTQQEDSAVYLCASSLARELFFGEGSRLTVL.

The chain couples TRBV29-1 to TRBJ1-3. CDR3 length: 14 amino acids. The germline gives CDR1 SQVTM, CDR2 ANQGSEA. CDR3 in amino acids: CSVHTASSGNTIYF.

The chain uses TRBV28 and TRBJ2-1; TCRdb's D call of TRBD2 is untestable without DNA. The CDR3 spans 15 residues. CDR1 and CDR2 from the germline V gene are MDHEN and SYDVKM. CDR3 region: CASRAGSFSYNEQFF.

V and J are TRBV29-1 and TRBJ2-7; the D gene TCRdb calls, TRBD1, cannot be checked with no DNA. CDR1 SQVTM and CDR2 ANQGSEA come from the germline V gene. The CDR3 contains 11 residues. CDR3 sequence: CSVSGESEQYF.

The chain is built from TRBV12-3 or TRBV12-4 and TRBJ1-6; TCRdb designates TRBD1, a call that cannot be tested without DNA. The CDR3 has 12 residues. The CDR3 protein is CASSPGTLPLHF.

This sequence joins TRBV29-1 and TRBJ2-1; TCRdb returns TRBD1, unconfirmable since there is no DNA. Germline V gives CDR1 SQVTM, CDR2 ANQGSEA. CDR3 size: 15 residues. CDR3: CSATPGAIIGNEQFF.

The chain employs TRBV29-1 and TRBJ2-5; TCRdb lists TRBD1, though no DNA is available to test this call. The germline V gene encodes CDR1 SQVTM and CDR2 ANQGSEA. CDR3 length: 14 residues. The CDR3: CSVVPLGTGLGQYF. The full variable domain, in which reference TRBV29-1 and TRBJ2-5 provide the parts outside the CDR3, is SAVISQKPSRDICQRGTSLTIQCQVDSQVTMMFWYRQQPGQSLTLIATANQGSEATYESGFVIDKFPISRPNLTFSTLTVSNMSPEDSSIYLCSVVPLGTGLGQYFGPGTRLLVL.

The chain is built from TRBV2 and TRBJ2-1; TCRdb indicates TRBD1, and absent DNA this call remains unverified. Germline values: CDR1 SNHLY, CDR2 FYNNEI. CDR3 length: 14 amino acids. CDR3 protein: CAVRGTGYYNEQFF.

CDR3 residues: CASSWGVARSGANVLTF. The chain has TRBV5-5 and TRBJ2-6; the TRBD2 assignment by TCRdb is unverifiable without DNA. The CDR3 is 17 amino acids. CDR1 is SGHKS, CDR2 YYEKEE, per germline (reference sequence).

The rearrangement links TRBV28 to TRBJ2-7; TCRdb selects TRBD2, and the lack of DNA leaves this call unchecked. The germline V gene encodes CDR1 MDHEN and CDR2 SYDVKM. The CDR3 loop spans 16 amino acids. The CDR3 region is CASSPITGTTYYEQYF. The variable domain in full, completed from reference TRBV28 and TRBJ2-7, reads DVKVTQSSRYLVKRTGEKVFLECVQDMDHENMFWYRQDPGLGLRLIYFSYDVKMKEKGDIPEGYSVSREKKERFSLILESASTNQTSMYLCASSPITGTTYYEQYFGPGTRLTVT.

The CDR3 loop is CSVSGTAGTEAFF. This chain links TRBV29-1 with TRBJ1-1; TCRdb's assignment of TRBD1 cannot be checked, as there is no DNA. The V gene's germline CDR1 is SQVTM and CDR2 ANQGSEA. The CDR3 has 13 amino acids.

V is TRBV7-9 and J is TRBJ1-2; TCRdb lists TRBD1, though no DNA is available to test this call. Germline loops: CDR1 SEHNR, CDR2 FQNEAQ (reference sequence). The length of the CDR3 is 13 residues. CDR3 sequence: CASSIRDSYGYTF.

The V and J genes are TRBV7-2 and TRBJ1-2; the TCRdb D gene call, TRBD1, has no DNA to confirm it. This CDR3 is 12 amino acids long. Germline assignment: CDR1 SGHTA and CDR2 FQGNSA. Here the CDR3 reads CGSSLTGDGYTF.

V and J are TRBV29-1 and TRBJ2-3. CDR3 size: 14 residues. Germline values: CDR1 SQVTM, CDR2 ANQGSEA. CDR3 amino acids: CSVEGHSSTDTQYF.

J is TRBJ2-7 and V is TRBV27; there is no DNA to check the TCRdb D call of TRBD1. This CDR3 is 14 amino acids long. The germline gives CDR1 MNHEY, CDR2 SMNVEV (reference sequence). CDR3 amino acids: CASSFGQGNHEQYF.

The chain is built from TRBV19 and TRBJ2-1; TCRdb's assignment of TRBD2 cannot be checked, as there is no DNA. From germline, CDR1 is LNHDA and CDR2 SQIVND (reference sequence). CDR3 length: 15 amino acids. CDR3 loop: CASSSTSGAYNEQFF.

The chain joins TRBV4-1 to TRBJ2-7; the TCRdb call, TRBD2, lacks DNA for checking. Germline V CDR1 and CDR2: MGHRA, YSYEKL. This CDR3 region has 16 residues. The CDR3 region is CASSQAVSGGSYEQYF.

This rearrangement joins TRBV6-5 to TRBJ2-7; TCRdb names TRBD1, which stays unverified in the absence of DNA. Germline values: CDR1 MNHEY, CDR2 SVGAGI. This CDR3 is 14 amino acids long. This CDR3 reads CASSDRETSYEQYF.

The rearrangement links TRBV19 to TRBJ2-7; checking the TCRdb D call of TRBD2 is not possible without DNA. The CDR3 sequence is 14 residues long. Germline V gives CDR1 LNHDA, CDR2 SQIVND (reference sequence). This CDR3 is CASSILAGVYEQYF.

The genes are TRBV20-1 and TRBJ2-4; the TCRdb call, TRBD1, lacks DNA for checking. The CDR3 loop spans 18 amino acids. Germline lookup yields CDR1 DFQATT and CDR2 SNEGSKA (reference sequence). The CDR3 protein is CSARAIGQGGLGGNIQYF.

The V and J genes are TRBV9 and TRBJ1-2. Germline values: CDR1 SGDLS, CDR2 YYNGEE. This CDR3 is built from 13 residues. The CDR3 loop reads CASSGTSNYGYTF.

The chain carries TRBV12-3 or TRBV12-4 and TRBJ2-3. This CDR3 region has 13 residues. CDR3: CASSSVLTDTQYF.

The J gene is TRBJ2-2, the V gene TRBV5-5; TCRdb outputs TRBD1, but without DNA this stays unchecked. The CDR3 is 17 amino acids. Germline V gene sequence: CDR1 SGHKS, CDR2 YYEKEE (reference sequence). The CDR3 here is CASFHGTGVVLTGELFF.

The V gene is TRBV20-1, the J gene TRBJ2-1. Germline lookup yields CDR1 DFQATT and CDR2 SNEGSKA (reference sequence). This CDR3 spans 13 amino acids. The CDR3 region is CSAGLLAGSEQFF.

The J gene is TRBJ2-3, the V gene TRBV11-2; TCRdb names TRBD2, which stays unverified in the absence of DNA. The length of the CDR3 is 14 residues. The germline CDR1 and CDR2 sequences are SGHAT and FQNNGV. CDR3 sequence: CASSRLAMGDTQYF. Full variable domain (outside the CDR3, taken from reference TRBV11-2 and TRBJ2-3): EAGVAQSPRYKIIEKRQSVAFWCNPISGHATLYWYQQILGQGPKLLIQFQNNGVVDDSQLPKDRFSAERLKGVDSTLKIQPAKLEDSAVYLCASSRLAMGDTQYFGPGTRLTVL.

The V call is TRBV20-1, the J call TRBJ2-5; TCRdb indicates TRBD1, and absent DNA this call remains unverified. The CDR3 runs 15 residues. From germline, CDR1 is DFQATT and CDR2 SNEGSKA (reference sequence). CDR3 amino acids: CSAGVTGGRLWAQYF.

J is TRBJ2-1 and V is TRBV4-1; TCRdb returns TRBD2, unconfirmable since there is no DNA. This CDR3 region has 15 residues. Germline V lookup: CDR1 MGHRA, CDR2 YSYEKL. The CDR3 loop is CASSQLGLAGHEQFF.